The TCR beta chain under discussion was sequenced for a study of neurological immune-mediated disorders. The CDR3 is made up of 17 amino acids. V shed 0 bases, J shed 4 bases, and the junction held 13 bases outside the gene matches. Germline CDR1 and CDR2: DFQATT and SNEGSKA (reference sequence). Each CDR3 protein gets one entry after TCRdb re-called the 5' RACE reads with MiXCR. The data contain roughly 65,000 distinct CDR3 sequences, roughly 3.7% of them singletons. This clonotype has ten or more counts. Sequencing was carried out using PBMCs. The chain is built from TRBV20-1 and TRBJ2-5, with 8 positions matching TRBD2. The receptor comes from a man between 50 and 59 years old with multiple sclerosis. CDR3 in amino acids: CSARDRGVAGWGETQYF. The CDR3 region has the DNA TGCAGTGCTAGAGATCGTGGGGTAGCGGGGTGGGGAGAGACCCAGTACTTC.